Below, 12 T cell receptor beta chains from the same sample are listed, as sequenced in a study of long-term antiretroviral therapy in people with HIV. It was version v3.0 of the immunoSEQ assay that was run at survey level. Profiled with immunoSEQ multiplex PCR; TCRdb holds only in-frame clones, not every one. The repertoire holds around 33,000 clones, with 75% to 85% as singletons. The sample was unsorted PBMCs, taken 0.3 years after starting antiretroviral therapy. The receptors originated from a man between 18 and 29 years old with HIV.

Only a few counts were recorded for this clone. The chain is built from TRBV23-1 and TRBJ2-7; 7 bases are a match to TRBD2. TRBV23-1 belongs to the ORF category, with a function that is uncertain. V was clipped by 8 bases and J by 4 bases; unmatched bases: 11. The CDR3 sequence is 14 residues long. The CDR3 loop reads CASLLGGGRYEQYF. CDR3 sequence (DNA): TGCGCCAGCCTCCTGGGGGGGGGTCGGTACGAGCAGTACTTC.

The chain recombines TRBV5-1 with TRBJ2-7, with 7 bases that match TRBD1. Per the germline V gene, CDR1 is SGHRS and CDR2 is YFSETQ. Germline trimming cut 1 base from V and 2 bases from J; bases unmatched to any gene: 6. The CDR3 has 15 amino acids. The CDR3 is CASSLSGQVTYEQYF. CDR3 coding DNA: TGCGCCAGCAGCTTGAGTGGACAGGTGACCTACGAGCAGTACTTC.

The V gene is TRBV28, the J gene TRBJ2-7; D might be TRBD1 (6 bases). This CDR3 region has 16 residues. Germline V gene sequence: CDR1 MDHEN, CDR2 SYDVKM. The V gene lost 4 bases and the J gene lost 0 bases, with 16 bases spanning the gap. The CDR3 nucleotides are TGTGCCAGCAGTTGGTCTAGACAGGCGAGCTCCTACGAGCAGTACTTC. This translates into CASSWSRQASSYEQYF. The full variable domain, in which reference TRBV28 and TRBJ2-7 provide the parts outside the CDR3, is DVKVTQSSRYLVKRTGEKVFLECVQDMDHENMFWYRQDPGLGLRLIYFSYDVKMKEKGDIPEGYSVSREKKERFSLILESASTNQTSMYLCASSWSRQASSYEQYFGPGTRLTVT.

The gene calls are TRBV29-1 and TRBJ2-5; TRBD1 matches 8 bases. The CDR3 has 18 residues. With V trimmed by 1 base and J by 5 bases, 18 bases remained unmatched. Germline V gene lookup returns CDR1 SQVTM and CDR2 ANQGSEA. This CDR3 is CSVEVLIGQGGARETQYF. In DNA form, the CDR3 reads TGCAGCGTTGAAGTCCTAATAGGACAGGGCGGGGCTCGGGAGACCCAGTACTTC.

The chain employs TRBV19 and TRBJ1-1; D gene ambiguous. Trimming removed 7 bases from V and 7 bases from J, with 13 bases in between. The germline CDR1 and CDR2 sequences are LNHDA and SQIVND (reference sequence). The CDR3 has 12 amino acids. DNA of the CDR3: TGTGCCAGTACTCTAGGGTATGGTGAAGCTTTCTTT. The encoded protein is CASTLGYGEAFF.

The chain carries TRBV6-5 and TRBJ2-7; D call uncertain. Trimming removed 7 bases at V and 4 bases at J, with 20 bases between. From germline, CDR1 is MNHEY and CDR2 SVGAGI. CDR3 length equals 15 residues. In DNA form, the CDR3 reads TGTGCCAGCACCCCGGTTCTCGCCGTAGGGTACGAGCAGTACTTC. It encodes CASTPVLAVGYEQYF.

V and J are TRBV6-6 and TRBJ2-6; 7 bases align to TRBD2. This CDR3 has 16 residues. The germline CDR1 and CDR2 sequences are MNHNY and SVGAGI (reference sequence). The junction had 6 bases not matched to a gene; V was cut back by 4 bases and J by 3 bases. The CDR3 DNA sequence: TGTGCCAGCAGTTCCCCCCAGCGGGATGGGGCCAACGTCCTGACTTTC. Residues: CASSSPQRDGANVLTF.

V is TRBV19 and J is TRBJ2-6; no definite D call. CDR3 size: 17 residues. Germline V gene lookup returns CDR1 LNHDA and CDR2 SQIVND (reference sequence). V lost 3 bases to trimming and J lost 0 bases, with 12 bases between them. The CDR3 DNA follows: TGTGCCAGTAGTATTTTGGGCAGGCACTCTGGGGCCAACGTCCTGACTTTC. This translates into CASSILGRHSGANVLTF.

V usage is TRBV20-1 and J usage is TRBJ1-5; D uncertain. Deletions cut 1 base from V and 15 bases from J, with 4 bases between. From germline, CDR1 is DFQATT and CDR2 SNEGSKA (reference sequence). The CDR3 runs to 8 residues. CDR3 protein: CSARGRHF. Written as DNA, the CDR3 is TGCAGTGCTAGAGGTCGGCATTTT.

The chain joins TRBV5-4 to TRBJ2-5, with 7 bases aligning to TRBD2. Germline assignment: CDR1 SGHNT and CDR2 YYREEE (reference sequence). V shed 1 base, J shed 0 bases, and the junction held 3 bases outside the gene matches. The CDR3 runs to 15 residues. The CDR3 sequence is CASSLLGGDQETQYF. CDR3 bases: TGTGCCAGCAGCTTGTTGGGGGGGGACCAAGAGACCCAGTACTTC. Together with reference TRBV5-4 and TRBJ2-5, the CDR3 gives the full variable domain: ETGVTQSPTHLIKTRGQQVTLRCSSQSGHNTVSWYQQALGQGPQFIFQYYREEENGRGNFPPRFSGLQFPNYSSELNVNALELDDSALYLCASSLLGGDQETQYFGPGTRLLVL.

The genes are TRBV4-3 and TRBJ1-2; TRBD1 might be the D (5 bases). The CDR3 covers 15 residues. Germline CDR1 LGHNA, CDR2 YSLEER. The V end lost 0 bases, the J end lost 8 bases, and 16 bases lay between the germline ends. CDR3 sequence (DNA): TGCGCCAGCAGCCAAGATTGGTCTGGGGGATGGGGCTACACCTTC. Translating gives CASSQDWSGGWGYTF.

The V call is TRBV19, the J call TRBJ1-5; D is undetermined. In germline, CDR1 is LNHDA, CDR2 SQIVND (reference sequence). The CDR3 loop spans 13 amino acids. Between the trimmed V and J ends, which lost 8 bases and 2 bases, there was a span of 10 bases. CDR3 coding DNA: TGTGCCAGTGGTAGGTCAGGCAATCAGCCCCAGCATTTT. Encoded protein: CASGRSGNQPQHF.